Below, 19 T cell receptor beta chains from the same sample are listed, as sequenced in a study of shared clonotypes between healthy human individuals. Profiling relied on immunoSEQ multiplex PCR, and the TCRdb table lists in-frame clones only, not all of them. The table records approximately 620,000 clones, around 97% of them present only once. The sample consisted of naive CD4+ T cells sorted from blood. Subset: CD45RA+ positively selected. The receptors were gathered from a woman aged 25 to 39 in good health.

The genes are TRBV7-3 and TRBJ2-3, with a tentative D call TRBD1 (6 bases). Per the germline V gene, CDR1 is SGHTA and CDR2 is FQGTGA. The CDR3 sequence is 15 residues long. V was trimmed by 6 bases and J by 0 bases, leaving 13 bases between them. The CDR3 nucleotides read TGTGCCAGCAGACAACAGGGTCCTAGCACAGATACGCAGTATTTT. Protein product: CASRQQGPSTDTQYF.

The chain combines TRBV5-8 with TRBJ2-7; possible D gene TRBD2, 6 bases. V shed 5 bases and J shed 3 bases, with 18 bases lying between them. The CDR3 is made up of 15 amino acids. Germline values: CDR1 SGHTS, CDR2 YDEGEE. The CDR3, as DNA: TGTGCCAGCAGGGAGACCTTTAGCGGTCGCTACGAGCAGTACTTC. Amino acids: CASRETFSGRYEQYF.

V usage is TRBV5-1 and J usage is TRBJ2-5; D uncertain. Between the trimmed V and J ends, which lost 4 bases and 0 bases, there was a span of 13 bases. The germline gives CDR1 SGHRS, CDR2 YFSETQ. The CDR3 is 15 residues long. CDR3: CASSVALVHQETQYF. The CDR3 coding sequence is TGCGCCAGCAGCGTCGCCCTAGTCCACCAAGAGACCCAGTACTTC.

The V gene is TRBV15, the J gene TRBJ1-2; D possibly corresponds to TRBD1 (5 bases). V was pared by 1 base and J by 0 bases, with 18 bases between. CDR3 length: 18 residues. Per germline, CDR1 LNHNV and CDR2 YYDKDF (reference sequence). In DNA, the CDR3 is TGTGCCACCAGCAGAGGGGGCCTTACCCGAACCCCTAACTATGGCTACACCTTC. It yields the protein CATSRGGLTRTPNYGYTF.

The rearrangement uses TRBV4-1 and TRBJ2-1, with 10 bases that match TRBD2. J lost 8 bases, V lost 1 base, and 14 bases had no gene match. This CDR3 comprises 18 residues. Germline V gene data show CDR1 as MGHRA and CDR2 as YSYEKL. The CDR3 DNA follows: TGCGCCAGCAGCCAAGTGGAGACTAGCGGGTCCTGGGGCCATGAGCAGTTCTTC. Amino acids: CASSQVETSGSWGHEQFF.

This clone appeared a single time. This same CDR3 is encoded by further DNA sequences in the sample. CDR3 sequence (DNA): TGTGCCAGCAGTTACGGGCAGGGTATGCGTTACACCTTC. Translating it yields CASSYGQGMRYTF. The chain has TRBV6-5 and TRBJ1-2; D perhaps matches TRBD1 (5 bases). The length of the CDR3 is 13 residues. Germline CDR1 reads MNHEY; CDR2 reads SVGAGI. Trimming shortened V by 2 bases and J by 11 bases, and 15 bases separated the two germline ends.

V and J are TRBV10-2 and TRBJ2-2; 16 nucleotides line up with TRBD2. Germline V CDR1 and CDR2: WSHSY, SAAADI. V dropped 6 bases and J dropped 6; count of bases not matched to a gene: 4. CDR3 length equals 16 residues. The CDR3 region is CASRGLAGGVAGELFF. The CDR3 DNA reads TGCGCCAGCAGGGGACTAGCGGGAGGGGTCGCCGGGGAGCTGTTTTTT.

The CDR3 region is CASCYGGGRRREAFF. DNA of the CDR3: TGTGCCAGCTGTTACGGAGGGGGACGCCGAAGGGAAGCTTTCTTT. The V call is TRBV19, the J call TRBJ1-1, with D possibly matching TRBD1 (6 bases). Germline assignment: CDR1 LNHDA and CDR2 SQIVND (reference sequence). The V gene lost 9 bases and the J gene lost 8 bases, with 25 bases spanning the gap. There are 15 residues in the CDR3.

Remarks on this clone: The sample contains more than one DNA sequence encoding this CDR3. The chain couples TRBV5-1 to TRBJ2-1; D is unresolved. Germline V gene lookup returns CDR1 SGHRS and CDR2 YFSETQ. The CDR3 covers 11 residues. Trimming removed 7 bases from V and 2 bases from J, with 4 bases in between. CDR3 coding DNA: TGCGCCAGCGGACCCTACAATGAGCAGTTCTTC. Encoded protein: CASGPYNEQFF. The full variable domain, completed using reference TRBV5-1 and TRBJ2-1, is KAGVTQTPRYLIKTRGQQVTLSCSPISGHRSVSWYQQTPGQGLQFLFEYFSETQRNKGNFPGRFSGRQFSNSRSEMNVSTLELGDSALYLCASGPYNEQFFGPGTRLTVL.

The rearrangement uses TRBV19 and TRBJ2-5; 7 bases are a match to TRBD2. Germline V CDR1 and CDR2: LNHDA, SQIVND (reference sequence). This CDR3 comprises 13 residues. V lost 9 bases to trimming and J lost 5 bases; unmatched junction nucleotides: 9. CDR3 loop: CASKAGAGETQYF. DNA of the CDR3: TGTGCCAGCAAGGCGGGAGCCGGGGAGACCCAGTACTTC.

The CDR3 spells CASSLSRLAGEADTQYF. CDR3 in DNA: TGTGCCAGCAGTTTATCCCGGCTAGCGGGAGAGGCAGATACGCAGTATTTT. The V and J genes are TRBV27 and TRBJ2-3; 10 nucleotides align to TRBD2. The CDR3 extends over 17 amino acids. V shed 0 bases, J shed 4 bases, and the junction held 7 bases outside the gene matches. CDR1 is MNHEY, CDR2 SMNVEV, per germline (reference sequence).

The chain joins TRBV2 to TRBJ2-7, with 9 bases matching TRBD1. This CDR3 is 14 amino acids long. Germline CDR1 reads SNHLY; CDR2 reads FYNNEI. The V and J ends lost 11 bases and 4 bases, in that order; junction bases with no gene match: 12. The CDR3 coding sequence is TGTGCCGGTCGACTGGGACAGGGTGGATACGAGCAGTACTTC. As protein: CAGRLGQGGYEQYF.

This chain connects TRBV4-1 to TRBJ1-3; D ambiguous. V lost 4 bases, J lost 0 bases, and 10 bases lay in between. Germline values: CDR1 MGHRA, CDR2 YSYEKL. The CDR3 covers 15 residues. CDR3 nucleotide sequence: TGCGCCAGCAGCCCTGAAGGTAGCTCTGGAAACACCATATATTTT. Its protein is CASSPEGSSGNTIYF.

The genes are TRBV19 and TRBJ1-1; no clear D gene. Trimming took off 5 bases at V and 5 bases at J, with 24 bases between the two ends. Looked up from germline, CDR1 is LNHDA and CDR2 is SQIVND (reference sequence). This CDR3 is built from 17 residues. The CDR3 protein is CASSGGSWVGSRTEAFF. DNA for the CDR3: TGTGCCAGTAGTGGAGGCAGTTGGGTGGGGTCGAGGACTGAAGCTTTCTTT. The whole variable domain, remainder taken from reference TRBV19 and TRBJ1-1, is DGGITQSPKYLFRKEGQNVTLSCEQNLNHDAMYWYRQDPGQGLRLIYYSQIVNDFQKGDIAEGYSVSREKKESFPLTVTSAQKNPTAFYLCASSGGSWVGSRTEAFFGQGTRLTVV.

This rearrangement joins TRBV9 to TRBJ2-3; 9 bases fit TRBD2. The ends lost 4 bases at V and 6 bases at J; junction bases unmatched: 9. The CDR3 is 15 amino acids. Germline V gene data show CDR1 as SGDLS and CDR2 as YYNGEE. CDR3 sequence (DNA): TGTGCCAGCAGCAGGCTAGCGGGGAGTGGGGATACGCAGTATTTT. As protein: CASSRLAGSGDTQYF.

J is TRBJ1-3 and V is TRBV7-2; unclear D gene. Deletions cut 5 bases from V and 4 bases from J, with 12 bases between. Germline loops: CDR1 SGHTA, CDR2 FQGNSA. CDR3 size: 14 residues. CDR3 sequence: CASSPGASGNTIYF. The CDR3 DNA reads TGTGCCAGCAGCCCAGGAGCATCAGGAAACACCATATATTTT.

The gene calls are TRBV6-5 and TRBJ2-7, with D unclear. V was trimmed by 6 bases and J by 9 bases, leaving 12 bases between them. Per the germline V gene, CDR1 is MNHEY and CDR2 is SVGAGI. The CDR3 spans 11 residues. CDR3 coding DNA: TGTGCCAGCAGCACCCTACTTGGGCAGTACTTC. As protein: CASSTLLGQYF.

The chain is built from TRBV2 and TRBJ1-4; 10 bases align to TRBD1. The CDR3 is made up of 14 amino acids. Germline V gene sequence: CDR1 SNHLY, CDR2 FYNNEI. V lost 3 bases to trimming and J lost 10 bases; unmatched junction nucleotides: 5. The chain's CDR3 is CASSEDRGFVKLFF. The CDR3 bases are TGTGCCAGCAGTGAGGACAGGGGGTTCGTAAAACTGTTTTTT.

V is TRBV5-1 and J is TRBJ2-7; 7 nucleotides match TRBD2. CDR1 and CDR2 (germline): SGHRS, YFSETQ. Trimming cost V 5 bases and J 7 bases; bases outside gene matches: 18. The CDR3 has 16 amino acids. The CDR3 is CASRPTVLAEQEEQYF. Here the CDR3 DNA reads TGCGCCAGCAGGCCTACTGTTCTAGCGGAACAGGAGGAGCAGTACTTC.